A single sample gave rise to the 8 T cell receptor beta chains below, sequenced in a study of blood T cell repertoires in COVID-19. Sequencing was performed with immunoSEQ multiplex PCR; in TCRdb, only in-frame clones are kept and a portion is missing. The data show about 170,000 clones, around nine tenths seen once. Sequenced input: peripheral blood. The receptors shown here come from a man between 65 and 80 years old with acute or convalescent COVID-19.

This chain joins TRBV12-5 and TRBJ1-5; a possible D gene is TRBD1 (6 bases). The CDR3 runs 16 residues. V lost 4 bases to trimming and J lost 3 bases, with 16 bases between them. Germline V gene lookup returns CDR1 LGHNT and CDR2 FRNRAP. CDR3 region: CASGSNHRDTNQPQHF. CDR3 sequence (DNA): TGTGCTAGTGGTTCTAACCACCGGGACACCAATCAGCCCCAGCATTTT. Full variable domain (outside the CDR3, taken from reference TRBV12-5 and TRBJ1-5): DARVTQTPRHKVTEMGQEVTMRCQPILGHNTVFWYRQTMMQGLELLAYFRNRAPLDDSGMPKDRFSAEMPDATLATLKIQPSEPRDSAVYFCASGSNHRDTNQPQHFGDGTRLSIL.

The chain couples TRBV7-9 to TRBJ2-1; D is undetermined. The CDR3 length is 14 residues. V lost 5 bases and J lost 0, with 8 bases in between. The germline V gene encodes CDR1 SEHNR and CDR2 FQNEAQ (reference sequence). For the CDR3, the DNA is TGTGCCAGCAGCACCGGTAGCTCCTACAATGAGCAGTTCTTC. This translates into CASSTGSSYNEQFF. The full variable domain, with the rest looked up from reference TRBV7-9 and TRBJ2-1, is DTGVSQNPRHKITKRGQNVTFRCDPISEHNRLYWYRQTLGQGPEFLTYFQNEAQLEKSRLLSDRFSAERPKGSFSTLEIQRTEQGDSAMYLCASSTGSSYNEQFFGPGTRLTVL.

CDR3 in amino acids: CASSLGTGGRGYTF. CDR3 DNA sequence: TGCGCCAGCAGCTTAGGGACAGGGGGCAGAGGCTACACCTTC. The rearrangement uses TRBV5-1 and TRBJ1-2; 12 nucleotides line up with TRBD1. Trimming at V came to 2 bases and at J to 8 bases, leaving 4 bases not matched to a gene. The germline gives CDR1 SGHRS, CDR2 YFSETQ. There are 14 residues in the CDR3.

A single count supports this clone. V is TRBV11-2 and J is TRBJ2-1; 8 bases are a match to TRBD2. CDR1 SGHAT and CDR2 FQNNGV come from the germline V gene. The CDR3 contains 18 residues. Trimming removed 5 bases from V and 3 bases from J; junction bases left unmatched: 15. Here the CDR3 reads CASSLNRRLAPVYNEQFF. CDR3 nucleotide sequence: TGTGCCAGCAGCCTAAACCGCCGACTAGCGCCCGTCTACAATGAGCAGTTCTTC. Full variable domain (remainder filled in from reference TRBV11-2 and TRBJ2-1): EAGVAQSPRYKIIEKRQSVAFWCNPISGHATLYWYQQILGQGPKLLIQFQNNGVVDDSQLPKDRFSAERLKGVDSTLKIQPAKLEDSAVYLCASSLNRRLAPVYNEQFFGPGTRLTVL.

This chain joins TRBV27 and TRBJ2-1, with 7 nucleotides matching TRBD1. Germline V gene sequence: CDR1 MNHEY, CDR2 SMNVEV (reference sequence). V gave up 5 bases and J gave up 4 bases; unmatched junction bases: 5. The CDR3 loop spans 14 amino acids. CDR3 bases: TGTGCCAGCAGTGTGACAGGGTGGTACAATGAGCAGTTCTTC. Encoded protein: CASSVTGWYNEQFF.

This clone was seen just once. V usage is TRBV19 and J usage is TRBJ1-2; TRBD1 is a possible D gene (6 bases). Germline V gene sequence: CDR1 LNHDA, CDR2 SQIVND (reference sequence). V was shortened by 5 bases and J by 8 bases, with 21 bases between the two germline ends. The CDR3 spans 15 residues. The CDR3 coding sequence is TGTGCCAGTAGTCCCCCGGACAGATCTATCGGGGGCTACACCTTC. It codes for CASSPPDRSIGGYTF. The full variable domain, in which reference TRBV19 and TRBJ1-2 provide the parts outside the CDR3, is DGGITQSPKYLFRKEGQNVTLSCEQNLNHDAMYWYRQDPGQGLRLIYYSQIVNDFQKGDIAEGYSVSREKKESFPLTVTSAQKNPTAFYLCASSPPDRSIGGYTFGSGTRLTVV.

Only a few counts were recorded for this clone. J is TRBJ2-7 and V is TRBV2; D call uncertain. The CDR3 covers 12 residues. V was cut by 6 bases and J by 5 bases, with 11 bases left in between. The germline gives CDR1 SNHLY, CDR2 FYNNEI. The CDR3 bases are TGTGCCAGCAGGGAGTGGCAGAACGAGCAGTACTTC. Protein product: CASREWQNEQYF.

This chain uses TRBV29-1 with TRBJ2-3, with unresolved D. This CDR3 contains 12 residues. Germline-derived CDR1 and CDR2 are SQVTM and ANQGSEA. The V end was cut by 4 bases, the J end by 4 bases, with 9 bases between. In DNA, the CDR3 is TGCAGCGTTGCCCGTCTGTCAGATACGCAGTATTTT. This sequence encodes CSVARLSDTQYF.